One and the same sample provided the 23 T cell receptor beta chains below, sequenced in a study of cytotoxic CD8 clonotypes in ibrutinib-treated CLL (dated by TCRdb to about 2021). Library creation used the immunoSEQ multiplex PCR assay. The table was pulled from immuneACCESS by TCRdb, which kept in-frame rearrangements only. Such tables lose some clones; where checked, under half of the loss comes from unresolved V genes, and the rest has no known cause. This sample lists 150,000 to 250,000 clones; 55% to 85% were detected once. The ten biggest clones cover 13% of the sample. Explained via the paper, the time point label denotes: roughly 2 years on ibrutinib. This material consisted of PBMCs, taken after 24 months of ibrutinib treatment. These receptors all come from a human donor with chronic lymphocytic leukemia.

This clone was counted a single time. This chain links TRBV30 with TRBJ2-7, with TRBD2 matching over 9 bases. Germline CDR1 reads GTSNPN; CDR2 reads SVGIG (reference sequence). The junction had 10 bases not matched to a gene; V was cut back by 1 base and J by 6 bases. The CDR3 spans 15 residues. The CDR3 spells CAWSGVAGVVREQYF. The CDR3 region has the DNA TGTGCCTGGAGTGGCGTAGCGGGAGTGGTCCGCGAGCAGTACTTC.

This sequence joins TRBV9 and TRBJ2-7; 8 nucleotides agree with TRBD2. CDR3 length equals 18 residues. Losses at the gene ends were 0 bases for V and 6 bases for J; bases not matched to a gene: 17. CDR1 and CDR2 (germline): SGDLS, YYNGEE. The CDR3 here is CASSVDVGERGRTREQYF. The CDR3 DNA reads TGTGCCAGCAGCGTAGATGTGGGAGAGCGCGGGAGGACTCGCGAGCAGTACTTC.

The genes are TRBV7-3 and TRBJ2-3; perhaps TRBD2 as D (6 bases). V was cut by 2 bases and J by 3 bases, with 9 bases left in between. The CDR3 spans 14 residues. Germline V lookup: CDR1 SGHTA, CDR2 FQGTGA. CDR3: CASSLHLATDTQYF. CDR3 DNA sequence: TGTGCCAGCAGCTTACATCTAGCGACAGATACGCAGTATTTT.

The chain combines TRBV7-9 with TRBJ1-1; D is perhaps TRBD1 (6 bases). Trimming shortened V by 7 bases and J by 4 bases, and 25 bases separated the two germline ends. The CDR3 extends over 17 amino acids. CDR1 and CDR2 (germline): SEHNR, FQNEAQ (reference sequence). This chain's CDR3 is CASTHITGGAKLTEAFF. The CDR3 nucleotides read TGTGCCAGCACCCACATAACGGGGGGCGCGAAGCTCACTGAAGCTTTCTTT.

This chain connects TRBV15 to TRBJ2-7; TRBD1 aligns across 7 bases. Germline V lookup: CDR1 LNHNV, CDR2 YYDKDF (reference sequence). This CDR3 region has 14 residues. With 6 bases clipped from V and 6 bases from J, the junction kept 11 bases outside the gene matches. The CDR3 coding sequence is TGTGCCACCAGGGGTAACAGGGGCGTCCTCGAGCAGTACTTC. Translated: CATRGNRGVLEQYF.

The chain couples TRBV4-1 to TRBJ2-4; D unresolved. CDR3 length: 14 residues. Germline loops: CDR1 MGHRA, CDR2 YSYEKL. V lost 5 bases, J lost 0 bases, and 8 bases lay in between. CDR3 region: CASSENLAKNIQYF. The CDR3 nucleotides are TGCGCCAGCAGCGAAAACCTAGCCAAAAACATTCAGTACTTC.

This clone was observed a few times. CDR3 DNA: TGCGCCAGCAGCTTGGGACAGGGGAGTTTGAGTAGTTATGGCTACACCTTC. This encodes CASSLGQGSLSSYGYTF. V usage is TRBV5-1 and J usage is TRBJ1-2, with 8 bases matching TRBD1. This CDR3 is built from 17 residues. Germline loops: CDR1 SGHRS, CDR2 YFSETQ. The V and J ends lost 0 bases and 5 bases, in that order; junction bases with no gene match: 12.

The chain employs TRBV5-8 and TRBJ2-1; weak D call: TRBD2 (6 bases). The CDR3 extends over 15 amino acids. CDR1 SGHTS and CDR2 YDEGEE come from the germline V gene. Between the trimmed V and J ends, which lost 3 bases and 1 base, there was a span of 11 bases. Here the CDR3 DNA reads TGTGCCAGCAGCTCCGGGACTTCTTCCTACAATGAGCAGTTCTTC. Translation: CASSSGTSSYNEQFF.

The chain uses TRBV21-1 and TRBJ2-1; the table's D call of TRBD1 was not tested on the DNA. TRBV21-1 is classified as a pseudogene. CDR3 length equals 17 residues. CDR3 sequence: CASSDRDRGLGNNEQFF. The CDR3 nucleotides are TGTGCCAGCAGCGACCGGGACAGGGGGCTTGGGAACAATGAGCAGTTCTTC.

The chain has TRBV7-9 and TRBJ2-7; TRBD2 aligns across 11 bases. The CDR3 consists of 18 residues. After removal of 0 bases from V and 0 bases from J, the junction contained 7 bases not matched to a gene. Looked up from germline, CDR1 is SEHNR and CDR2 is FQNEAQ (reference sequence). CDR3 nucleotide sequence: TGTGCCAGCAGCTTAGCGGTAACTAGCGGGGGTTCCTCCTACGAGCAGTACTTC. This codes for CASSLAVTSGGSSYEQYF.

V usage is TRBV4-1 and J usage is TRBJ2-1, with 9 nucleotides matching TRBD2. The germline CDR1 and CDR2 sequences are MGHRA and YSYEKL. The CDR3 length is 13 residues. V lost 6 bases and J lost 5; bases outside the gene matches: 2. The CDR3 sequence: CASRPSGNNEQFF. In DNA, the CDR3 is TGCGCCAGCAGGCCTAGCGGGAACAATGAGCAGTTCTTC.

The rearrangement uses TRBV7-9 and TRBJ2-7, with 13 bases fitting TRBD2. The V and J ends lost 5 bases and 5 bases, in that order; junction bases with no gene match: 3. The CDR3 length is 14 residues. Germline V CDR1 and CDR2: SEHNR, FQNEAQ (reference sequence). CDR3 nucleotides: TGTGCCAGCAGCCCAACTAGCGGGAGGGACGAGCAGTACTTC. This gives the protein CASSPTSGRDEQYF. Filled out from reference TRBV7-9 and TRBJ2-7, the complete variable domain reads DTGVSQNPRHKITKRGQNVTFRCDPISEHNRLYWYRQTLGQGPEFLTYFQNEAQLEKSRLLSDRFSAERPKGSFSTLEIQRTEQGDSAMYLCASSPTSGRDEQYFGPGTRLTVT.

This sequence joins TRBV15 and TRBJ1-1; D not resolved. The germline CDR1 and CDR2 sequences are LNHNV and YYDKDF (reference sequence). Trimming stripped 0 bases from V and 0 bases from J, with 11 bases between. The CDR3 covers 16 residues. The CDR3 coding sequence is TGTGCCACCAGCAGAGATCGGAACAGACTGAACACTGAAGCTTTCTTT. The encoded protein is CATSRDRNRLNTEAFF.

About this clone itself: The germline gene is not matched at one end of the junction; a read error may be the cause. This chain uses TRBV19 with TRBJ2-2, with 7 nucleotides matching TRBD1. Per germline, CDR1 LNHDA and CDR2 SQIVND (reference sequence). CDR3 length equals 14 residues. The CDR3 DNA reads as TGTGCCAGTAGCACGACAGGGAACTCCGGGGAGCTGTTTTTT. Protein product: CASSTTGNSGELFF.

V usage is TRBV11-2 and J usage is TRBJ2-7, with D perhaps given as TRBD1 or TRBD2 (5 bases each). The ends were cut back, 5 bases at V and 3 bases at J, with 14 bases in the middle. Germline V gene lookup returns CDR1 SGHAT and CDR2 FQNNGV. CDR3 length: 14 amino acids. The DNA of the CDR3 is TGTGCCAGCAGCCCAGGGAGAGTAATCTACGAGCAGTACTTC. It encodes CASSPGRVIYEQYF.

The chain recombines TRBV4-3 with TRBJ2-3; 12 nucleotides line up with TRBD2. The CDR3 has 17 amino acids. V dropped 4 bases and J dropped 3; count of bases not matched to a gene: 8. Germline loops: CDR1 LGHNA, CDR2 YSLEER. This CDR3 is CASSPWTSGMGTDTQYF. CDR3 DNA sequence: TGCGCCAGCAGCCCCTGGACTAGCGGGATGGGGACAGATACGCAGTATTTT.

The chain combines TRBV28 with TRBJ2-7, with D perhaps matching TRBD1 (5 bases). Per the germline V gene, CDR1 is MDHEN and CDR2 is SYDVKM. Trimming cost V 6 bases and J 2 bases, with 17 bases left between them. The CDR3 runs 15 residues. The CDR3 DNA reads as TGTGCCAGCAGCTCCCCCGCCAGGGTAGCCTACGAGCAGTACTTC. Protein: CASSSPARVAYEQYF.

This chain connects TRBV4-3 to TRBJ2-1, with 10 bases lining up with TRBD1. Per germline, CDR1 LGHNA and CDR2 YSLEER. The CDR3 is 15 residues long. V shed 3 bases, J shed 9 bases, and the junction held 8 bases outside the gene matches. The CDR3 bases are TGCGCCAGCAGCCAGACCGGGACAGGGGATAGTGAGCAGTTCTTC. Its protein product is CASSQTGTGDSEQFF.

The chain employs TRBV6-5 and TRBJ2-1; 8 nucleotides match TRBD2. Germline lookup yields CDR1 MNHEY and CDR2 SVGAGI. The CDR3 covers 13 residues. V lost 6 bases to trimming and J lost 8 bases; unmatched junction nucleotides: 6. The CDR3 sequence is CASRHGRAHEQFF. The CDR3 DNA is TGTGCCAGCAGACACGGGAGGGCACATGAGCAGTTCTTC.

This chain joins TRBV19 and TRBJ1-2; the match to TRBD1 covers 8 bases. This CDR3 is built from 12 residues. J was trimmed by 6 bases and V by 3 bases; bases with no gene match: 0. Germline V lookup: CDR1 LNHDA, CDR2 SQIVND (reference sequence). The DNA for the CDR3 is TGTGCCAGTAGTATCAGGGGGCATGGCTACACCTTC. Amino acid sequence: CASSIRGHGYTF.

This chain uses TRBV4-2 with TRBJ1-5, with D hard to call. The CDR3 spans 15 residues. Trimming pared 1 base from V and 1 base from J, leaving 8 bases between. CDR1 and CDR2 from the germline V gene are LGHNA and YNFKEQ. This chain's CDR3 is CASSQGDKSNQPQHF. CDR3 DNA sequence: TGTGCCAGCAGCCAAGGCGATAAGAGCAATCAGCCCCAGCATTTT.

V is TRBV5-1 and J is TRBJ2-1; D unclear. The germline CDR1 and CDR2 sequences are SGHRS and YFSETQ. The V end lost 0 bases, the J end lost 8 bases, and 9 bases lay between the germline ends. There are 13 residues in the CDR3. CDR3 protein: CASSLVWWDEQFF. CDR3 DNA: TGCGCCAGCAGCTTGGTTTGGTGGGATGAGCAGTTCTTC.

This clone was detected only once. This rearrangement joins TRBV2 to TRBJ2-1; 10 nucleotides align to TRBD2. The junction had 11 bases not matched to a gene; V was cut back by 4 bases and J by 8 bases. The CDR3 loop spans 16 amino acids. From germline, CDR1 is SNHLY and CDR2 FYNNEI. The DNA of the CDR3 is TGTGCCAGCAGTGGAGTTTTCGGACTAGCGGTCGATGAGCAGTTCTTC. Amino acids: CASSGVFGLAVDEQFF.